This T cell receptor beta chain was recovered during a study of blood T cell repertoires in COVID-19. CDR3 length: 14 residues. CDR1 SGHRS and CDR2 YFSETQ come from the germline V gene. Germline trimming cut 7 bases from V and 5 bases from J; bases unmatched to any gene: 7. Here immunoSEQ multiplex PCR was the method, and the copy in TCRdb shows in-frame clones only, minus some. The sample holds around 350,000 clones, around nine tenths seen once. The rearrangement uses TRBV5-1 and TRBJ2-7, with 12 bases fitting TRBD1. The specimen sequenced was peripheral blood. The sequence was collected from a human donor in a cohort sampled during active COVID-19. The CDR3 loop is CASARGTGGNEQYF. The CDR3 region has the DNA TGCGCCAGCGCCCGCGGGACAGGGGGCAACGAGCAGTACTTC.